The 27 T cell receptor beta chains in this list originate from one sample, sequenced in a study of TIL therapy for anti-PD-1-resistant metastatic lung cancer (dated by TCRdb to about 2021). The time point label, as the study defines it: pre-treatment sample, taken before nivolumab and TIL therapy. Excised metastases, mostly pleural nodules or supraclavicular lymph nodes, were used as baseline tumor samples and were taken from the same resection from which TIL were grown. TCR beta CDR3 regions were amplified from genomic DNA by bias-controlled multiplex PCR with the immunoSEQ v3 hsTCRB kit. What TCRdb holds here is the immuneACCESS table cut down to in-frame rearrangements. Part of the clones is not present; checked against another copy, under half of the missing clones reflect an unresolved V gene, and the others are unexplained. For this sample the table gives approximately 95,000 clones, of which roughly 65% were detected only once. Approximately 11% of the sample belongs to the ten largest clones.

This material consisted of tumor tissue, taken at baseline. The receptors were gathered from a person aged 30 to 80 with non-small cell lung cancer.

Concerning this clone: Other DNA sequences in the same sample also yield this CDR3. V gene TRBV18 combines with J gene TRBJ2-5; D remains ambiguous. Trimming cost V 2 bases and J 5 bases, with 6 bases left between them. Germline V gene data show CDR1 as KGHSH and CDR2 as LQKENI. This CDR3 is built from 12 residues. DNA for the CDR3: TGTGCCAGCTCACCAGAGAGGGAGACCCAGTACTTC. This encodes CASSPERETQYF.

This clone was seen a few times. The V call is TRBV7-2, the J call TRBJ1-1, with 8 bases lining up with TRBD1. V lost 1 base and J lost 8; bases outside the gene matches: 3. This CDR3 is 13 amino acids long. Germline V CDR1 and CDR2: SGHTA, FQGNSA. Here the CDR3 reads CASSLDGDREAFF. CDR3 DNA: TGTGCCAGCAGCTTAGACGGGGACAGGGAAGCTTTCTTT. Full variable domain (remainder filled in from reference TRBV7-2 and TRBJ1-1): GAGVSQSPSNKVTEKGKDVELRCDPISGHTALYWYRQSLGQGLEFLIYFQGNSAPDKSGLPSDRFSAERTGGSVSTLTIQRTQQEDSAVYLCASSLDGDREAFFGQGTRLTVV.

The V and J genes are TRBV6-4 and TRBJ1-4, with TRBD1 matching 8 bases. The junction had 8 bases not matched to a gene; V was cut back by 4 bases and J by 7 bases. The length of the CDR3 is 15 residues. Germline V gene data show CDR1 as MRHNA and CDR2 as SNTAGT. The DNA of the CDR3 is TGTGCCAGCAGTGTCCAACCGGGACAGGCTGAAAAACTGTTTTTT. Protein sequence: CASSVQPGQAEKLFF.

The chain couples TRBV7-9 to TRBJ2-3, with 8 bases matching TRBD1. The trim removed 2 bases at V and 5 bases at J, leaving 9 bases unmatched. Germline CDR1 SEHNR, CDR2 FQNEAQ (reference sequence). This CDR3 has 16 amino acids. The CDR3: CASSLIGQGVGDTQYF. CDR3 nucleotide sequence: TGTGCCAGCAGCTTAATAGGACAGGGTGTGGGAGATACGCAGTATTTT. The variable domain in full, with the rest retrieved from reference TRBV7-9 and TRBJ2-3, is DTGVSQNPRHKITKRGQNVTFRCDPISEHNRLYWYRQTLGQGPEFLTYFQNEAQLEKSRLLSDRFSAERPKGSFSTLEIQRTEQGDSAMYLCASSLIGQGVGDTQYFGPGTRLTVL.

The chain is built from TRBV3-1 (or the pseudogene TRBV3-2) and TRBJ2-7; weak D call: TRBD1 (6 bases). The CDR3 is 14 residues long. Germline V gives CDR1 LGHDT, CDR2 YNNKEL (reference sequence). Trimming took off 7 bases at V and 0 bases at J, with 13 bases between the two ends. This chain's CDR3 is CASTRRDNSYEQYF. DNA for the CDR3: TGTGCCAGCACCCGACGGGACAACTCCTACGAGCAGTACTTC.

The chain carries TRBV2 and TRBJ2-5; the D gene is possibly TRBD2 (5 bases). Trimming took 7 bases from V and 4 from J, leaving 13 bases between them. The CDR3 contains 13 residues. CDR1 SNHLY and CDR2 FYNNEI come from the germline V gene. The CDR3 sequence is CASNQIEGETQYF. CDR3 bases: TGTGCCAGCAACCAAATCGAGGGAGAGACCCAGTACTTC.

This clone was seen a handful of times. V usage is TRBV30 and J usage is TRBJ1-5; TRBD1 aligns across 9 bases. Unmatched junction bases numbered 7, after V lost 3 bases and J lost 7 bases. The germline CDR1 and CDR2 sequences are GTSNPN and SVGIG (reference sequence). The CDR3 spans 14 residues. The CDR3 loop reads CAWSQGQGNQPQHF. CDR3 coding DNA: TGTGCCTGGAGCCAGGGACAGGGAAACCAGCCCCAGCATTTT.

The rearrangement uses TRBV5-4 and TRBJ1-4; D call uncertain. V was shortened by 4 bases and J by 6 bases, with 13 bases between the two germline ends. The CDR3 loop spans 14 amino acids. Germline CDR1 SGHNT, CDR2 YYREEE (reference sequence). In nucleotides, the CDR3 is TGTGCCAGCAGCCCGACACCTAGGGATGAAAAACTGTTTTTT. Its protein product is CASSPTPRDEKLFF.

This chain uses TRBV18 with TRBJ2-3; D remains ambiguous. The V and J ends lost 2 bases and 2 bases respectively, with 5 bases between them. Looked up from germline, CDR1 is KGHSH and CDR2 is LQKENI. This CDR3 region has 13 residues. The CDR3: CASSPGFTDTQYF. The CDR3 DNA follows: TGTGCCAGCTCACCAGGATTCACAGATACGCAGTATTTT.

V is TRBV7-8 and J is TRBJ2-7; TRBD2 aligns across 12 bases. V gave up 5 bases and J gave up 0 bases; unmatched junction bases: 11. Germline CDR1 is SGHVS and CDR2 is FQNEAQ. This CDR3 comprises 18 residues. In DNA form, the CDR3 reads TGTGCCAGCAGCGTAACGACTAGCGGGGGCCTCAGCTCCTACGAGCAGTACTTC. Its translation is CASSVTTSGGLSSYEQYF.

The genes are TRBV27 and TRBJ2-3; D gene unclear. CDR1 and CDR2 from the germline V gene are MNHEY and SMNVEV (reference sequence). This CDR3 is built from 15 residues. The ends were cut back, 6 bases at V and 0 bases at J, with 13 bases in the middle. The CDR3 reads CASSPGGVSTDTQYF. Written as DNA, the CDR3 is TGTGCCAGCAGCCCCGGCGGCGTTAGCACAGATACGCAGTATTTT.

CDR3 sequence reads: CASSLLGRNTEAFF. The DNA for the CDR3 is TGTGCCAGCTCACTGTTGGGCCGGAACACTGAAGCTTTCTTT. This chain uses TRBV18 with TRBJ1-1, with D uncertain. This CDR3 contains 14 residues. Germline-derived CDR1 and CDR2 are KGHSH and LQKENI. V was trimmed by 4 bases and J by 1 base, leaving 10 bases between them.

This chain links TRBV9 with TRBJ1-3, with D tentatively TRBD1 (6 bases). Germline CDR1 SGDLS, CDR2 YYNGEE. Trimming removed 0 bases from V and 2 bases from J, with 9 bases in between. There are 15 residues in the CDR3. CDR3 coding DNA: TGTGCCAGCAGCGTAGGGGGGGCCGCTGGAAACACCATATATTTT. Protein sequence: CASSVGGAAGNTIYF.

This chain joins TRBV28 and TRBJ2-1, with TRBD2 identical over 15 bases. Per germline, CDR1 MDHEN and CDR2 SYDVKM. CDR3 size: 14 residues. Trimming removed 10 bases from V and 10 bases from J; junction bases left unmatched: 8. DNA of the CDR3: TGTGCCATCGATGCCGGGACTAGCGGGGGGGAGCAGTTCTTC. Its translation: CAIDAGTSGGEQFF.

This chain connects TRBV27 to TRBJ1-1; 7 bases match TRBD1. The V segment lost 3 bases and the J segment 4 bases; nucleotides outside the gene matches: 8. The CDR3 length is 15 residues. CDR1 and CDR2 from the germline V gene are MNHEY and SMNVEV (reference sequence). The CDR3 is CASSLMTGSSTEAFF. CDR3 in DNA: TGTGCCAGCAGTTTGATGACAGGGTCAAGCACTGAAGCTTTCTTT.

This clone has only a few counts. This chain joins TRBV28 and TRBJ1-2; TRBD1 matches at 7 bases. V lost 2 bases, J lost 7 bases, and 7 bases stayed unmatched. This CDR3 has 14 amino acids. In germline, CDR1 is MDHEN, CDR2 SYDVKM. DNA for the CDR3: TGTGCCAGCAGTTTACCCACAGGGGCTTCTGGCTACACCTTC. Protein sequence: CASSLPTGASGYTF.

The chain combines TRBV5-1 with TRBJ1-1, with 7 bases identical to TRBD1. Germline values: CDR1 SGHRS, CDR2 YFSETQ. CDR3 length equals 14 residues. Trimming took 0 bases from V and 7 from J; bases not matched to a gene: 6. CDR3 in amino acids: CASSLETGYGEAFF. The CDR3 nucleotides read TGCGCCAGCAGCTTGGAGACAGGGTACGGTGAAGCTTTCTTT.

This clone has only a few counts. This chain joins TRBV7-8 and TRBJ2-2, with a weak D call TRBD1 (6 bases). The CDR3 loop spans 15 amino acids. Trimming took off 8 bases at V and 6 bases at J, with 19 bases between the two ends. Germline V gene sequence: CDR1 SGHVS, CDR2 FQNEAQ. The CDR3 is CASRKRQEPSGELFF. CDR3 in DNA: TGTGCCAGCCGCAAACGACAGGAACCCTCCGGGGAGCTGTTTTTT.

This clone has only one observation. This chain uses TRBV28 with TRBJ2-7; D ambiguous. Germline CDR1 is MDHEN and CDR2 is SYDVKM. CDR3 length: 12 amino acids. Trimming removed 5 bases from V and 4 bases from J, with 9 bases in between. Written as DNA, the CDR3 is TGTGCCAGCAGTGTGGCCCATTACGAGCAGTACTTC. Amino acid sequence: CASSVAHYEQYF.

The sample holds many counts of this clone. This rearrangement joins TRBV9 to TRBJ2-1; 9 bases line up with TRBD1. The CDR3 is 19 amino acids. Trimming cost V 4 bases and J 2 bases; bases outside gene matches: 16. CDR1 is SGDLS, CDR2 YYNGEE, per germline. CDR3 in DNA: TGTGCCAGCAGCCTTAACGCCCGTTCGGACAGGGGAACCTACAATGAGCAGTTCTTC. It codes for CASSLNARSDRGTYNEQFF.

This clone was counted only a few times. The V gene is TRBV19, the J gene TRBJ1-2; perhaps TRBD1 as D (5 bases). The CDR3 is made up of 12 amino acids. Trimming took 7 bases from V and 7 from J, leaving 13 bases between them. Germline CDR1 is LNHDA and CDR2 is SQIVND (reference sequence). CDR3 loop: CASNSGGAGYTF. The DNA for the CDR3 is TGTGCCAGTAACTCGGGAGGGGCTGGCTACACCTTC.

V is TRBV29-1 and J is TRBJ2-1, with TRBD2 matching 14 bases. V was pared by 0 bases and J by 12 bases, with 10 bases of the junction left unmatched. CDR1 SQVTM and CDR2 ANQGSEA come from the germline V gene. The CDR3 length is 16 residues. The CDR3 loop is CSVEEGLAGAYRMQFF. In nucleotides, the CDR3 is TGCAGCGTTGAAGAGGGACTAGCGGGGGCCTACCGCATGCAGTTCTTC.

The genes are TRBV15 and TRBJ2-3; possibly TRBD2 for D (6 bases). There are 16 residues in the CDR3. Germline CDR1 LNHNV, CDR2 YYDKDF (reference sequence). V was pared by 0 bases and J by 0 bases, with 10 bases between. The CDR3: CATSRDLAGSTDTQYF. DNA of the CDR3: TGTGCCACCAGCAGAGATTTGGCGGGAAGCACAGATACGCAGTATTTT.

The rearrangement joins TRBV19 to TRBJ2-1; 12 nucleotides line up with TRBD1. CDR1 LNHDA and CDR2 SQIVND come from the germline V gene (reference sequence). V was pared by 5 bases and J by 8 bases, with 7 bases of the junction left unmatched. The CDR3 covers 15 residues. CDR3 in DNA: TGTGCCAGTAGTTCCGGGACAGGGGGCTTCGATGAGCAGTTCTTC. Its protein product is CASSSGTGGFDEQFF.

The CDR3 loop is CASSRDRLSGYTF. CDR3 nucleotide sequence: TGTGCCAGCAGTCGGGACAGACTATCTGGCTACACCTTC. J is TRBJ1-2 and V is TRBV7-2, with 7 positions matching TRBD1. With 6 bases clipped from V and 7 bases from J, the junction kept 8 bases outside the gene matches. Germline loops: CDR1 SGHTA, CDR2 FQGNSA. There are 13 residues in the CDR3.

The chain has TRBV30 and TRBJ2-1; D is unclear. The CDR3 is 14 amino acids. The germline V gene has CDR1 GTSNPN and CDR2 SVGIG (reference sequence). V was cut by 1 base and J by 0 bases, with 7 bases left in between. The CDR3 nucleotides are TGTGCCTGGAGTGGGTCTTCCTCCTACAATGAGCAGTTCTTC. It is translated as CAWSGSSSYNEQFF.

V is TRBV18 and J is TRBJ1-4; D unresolved. Germline loops: CDR1 KGHSH, CDR2 LQKENI. Trimming took off 3 bases at V and 3 bases at J, with 5 bases between the two ends. The CDR3 covers 13 residues. The CDR3: CASSPAANEKLFF. CDR3 bases: TGTGCCAGCTCACCGGCAGCTAATGAAAAACTGTTTTTT.